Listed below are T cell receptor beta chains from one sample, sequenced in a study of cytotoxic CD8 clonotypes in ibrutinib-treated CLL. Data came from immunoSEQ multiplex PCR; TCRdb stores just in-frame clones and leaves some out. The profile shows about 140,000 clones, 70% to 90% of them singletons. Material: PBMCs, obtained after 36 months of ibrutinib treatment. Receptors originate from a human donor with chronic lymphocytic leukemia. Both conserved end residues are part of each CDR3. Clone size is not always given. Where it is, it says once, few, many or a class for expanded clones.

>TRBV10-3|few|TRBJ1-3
CAISVTGSGGNTIYF
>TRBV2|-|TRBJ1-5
CASSETGFHQPQHF
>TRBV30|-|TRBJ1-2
CAWSTGQGYGYTF
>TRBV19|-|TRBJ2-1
CAGSPGQGAFEQFF
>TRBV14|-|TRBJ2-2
CASSLLGGITGELFF
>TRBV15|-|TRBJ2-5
CATSSRDRRETQYF
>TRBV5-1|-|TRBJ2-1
CASSAGLAAPYNEQFF
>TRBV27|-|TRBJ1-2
CASSTQHWTGLSYGYTF
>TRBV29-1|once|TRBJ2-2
CSVKAGVFTGELFF
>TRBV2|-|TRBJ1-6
CASRPGQGLNSPLHF
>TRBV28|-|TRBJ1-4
CATRSIAIGGDEKLFF
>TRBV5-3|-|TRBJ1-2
CASSRRQGPMYGYTF
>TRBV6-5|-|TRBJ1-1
CASSYSGRLEAFF
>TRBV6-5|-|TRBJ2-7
CASSLDFYEQYF
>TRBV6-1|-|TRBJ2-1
CASSEYSWGRGLNNEQFF
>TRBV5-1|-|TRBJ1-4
CASSRTGGNEKLFF
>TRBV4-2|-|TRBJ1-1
CASQRDIPSQGAFF
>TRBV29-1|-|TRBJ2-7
CSVTGRVPYEQYF
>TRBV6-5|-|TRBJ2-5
CASSIGRGFKTQYF
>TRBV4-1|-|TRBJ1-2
CASSQPATGVYGYTF
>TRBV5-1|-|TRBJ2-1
CASSFVQTGFHEQFF
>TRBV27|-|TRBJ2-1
CASTHGGSYNEQFF
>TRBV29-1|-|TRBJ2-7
CSVEDPRFGRLEQYF
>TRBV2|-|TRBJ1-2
CASSEMGGGYTF
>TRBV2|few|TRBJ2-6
CASIRDRGSGANVLTF
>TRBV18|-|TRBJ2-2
CASSPARGGTGELFF
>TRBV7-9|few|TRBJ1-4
CASSLGQGNEKLFF
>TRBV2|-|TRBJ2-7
CASSEGAGEYF
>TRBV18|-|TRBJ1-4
CASFRGPNEKLFF
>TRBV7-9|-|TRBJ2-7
CASTSGTGLYEQYF
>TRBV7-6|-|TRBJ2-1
CASSLEGQGWSNEQFF
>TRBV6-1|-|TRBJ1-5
CASSKLGGPNQPQHF
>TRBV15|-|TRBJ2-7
CATSRDEVVGGSSYEQYF
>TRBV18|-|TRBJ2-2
CASSPPGRPNTGELFF
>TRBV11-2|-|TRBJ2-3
CASSFRRGRDTQYF
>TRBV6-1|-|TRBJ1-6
CASRTGEHSPLHF
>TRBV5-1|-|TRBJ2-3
CASSLSSLAVPDTQYF
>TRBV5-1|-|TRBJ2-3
CASSSRQAGTDTQYF
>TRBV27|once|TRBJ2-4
CASRGGENIQYF
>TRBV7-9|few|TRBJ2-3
CASSPLRDTQYF
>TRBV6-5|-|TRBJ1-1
CASSYSRSSRGEAFF
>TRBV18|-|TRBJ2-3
CASSPFSQAGTRGTDTQYF